The sequence of this TCR beta chain was determined in a study of T cells in Graves' hyperthyroidism and ophthalmopathy. The CDR3 loop spans 14 amino acids. Trimming took off 0 bases at V and 3 bases at J, with 11 bases between the two ends. In germline, CDR1 is DFQATT, CDR2 SNEGSKA (reference sequence). Amplified TCR beta CDR3 regions derived from RNA transcripts. HTBI primers were used for first-round RT-PCR of the TCR CDR3. TCRdb itself ran the multiplex PCR reads through MiXCR, one entry per CDR3 protein. The sample lists hundreds of thousands of distinct CDR3 sequences, 25% occurring once. This receptor was obtained from a man in his fifties or sixties with Graves' hyperthyroidism. Sequenced input: blood. The chain links TRBV20-1 to TRBJ1-1; weak D call: TRBD1 (5 bases). CDR3 residues: CSARDGGSYTEAFF. The CDR3 DNA follows: TGCAGTGCTAGAGATGGGGGATCGTACACTGAAGCTTTCTTT.